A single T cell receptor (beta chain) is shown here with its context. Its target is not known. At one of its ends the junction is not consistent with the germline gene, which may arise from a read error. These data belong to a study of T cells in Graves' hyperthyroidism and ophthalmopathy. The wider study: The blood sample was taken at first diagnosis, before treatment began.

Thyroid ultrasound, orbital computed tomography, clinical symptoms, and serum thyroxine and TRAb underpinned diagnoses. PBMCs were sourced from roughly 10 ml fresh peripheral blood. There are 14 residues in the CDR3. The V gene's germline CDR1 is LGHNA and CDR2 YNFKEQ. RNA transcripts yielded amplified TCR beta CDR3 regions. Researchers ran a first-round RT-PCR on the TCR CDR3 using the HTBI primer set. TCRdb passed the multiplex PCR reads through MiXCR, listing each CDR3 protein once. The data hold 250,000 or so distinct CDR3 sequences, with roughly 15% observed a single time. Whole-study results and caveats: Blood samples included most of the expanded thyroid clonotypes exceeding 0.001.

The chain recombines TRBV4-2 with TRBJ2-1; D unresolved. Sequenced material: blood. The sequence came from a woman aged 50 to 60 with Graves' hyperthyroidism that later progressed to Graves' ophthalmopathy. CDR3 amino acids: CAGSRDSSYNEQFF. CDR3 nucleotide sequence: TGTGCCGGCAGCCGAGACTCTTCCTACAATGAGCAGTTCTTC.